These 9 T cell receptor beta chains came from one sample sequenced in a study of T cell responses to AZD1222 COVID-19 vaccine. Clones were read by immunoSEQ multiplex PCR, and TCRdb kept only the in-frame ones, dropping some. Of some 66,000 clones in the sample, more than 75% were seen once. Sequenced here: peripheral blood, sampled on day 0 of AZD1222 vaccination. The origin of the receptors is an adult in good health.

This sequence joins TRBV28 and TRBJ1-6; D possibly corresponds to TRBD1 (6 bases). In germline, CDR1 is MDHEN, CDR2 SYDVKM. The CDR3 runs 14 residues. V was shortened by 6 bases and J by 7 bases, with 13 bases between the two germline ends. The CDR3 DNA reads TGTGCCAGCAGGCCGACAGGTTACAATTCACCCCTCCACTTT. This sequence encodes CASRPTGYNSPLHF.

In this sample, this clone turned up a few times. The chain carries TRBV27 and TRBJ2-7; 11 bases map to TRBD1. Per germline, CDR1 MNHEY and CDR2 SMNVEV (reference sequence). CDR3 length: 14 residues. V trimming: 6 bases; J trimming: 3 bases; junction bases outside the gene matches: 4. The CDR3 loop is CASSRGTGGYEQYF. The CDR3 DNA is TGTGCCAGCAGCCGCGGGACAGGGGGCTACGAGCAGTACTTC.

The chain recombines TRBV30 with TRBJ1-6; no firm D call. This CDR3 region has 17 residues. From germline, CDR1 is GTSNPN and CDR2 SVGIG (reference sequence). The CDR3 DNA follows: TGTGCTTCAAGTTCCGGGCAGTACACGCCTTATAATTCACCCCTCCACTTT. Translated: CASSSGQYTPYNSPLHF.

CDR3 residues: CASSQDYRGNSDTEAFF. CDR3 coding DNA: TGCGCCAGCAGCCAAGATTATCGAGGGAATTCGGACACTGAAGCTTTCTTT. The genes are TRBV4-1 and TRBJ1-1; no clear D. The CDR3 totals 17 residues. V gave up 0 bases and J gave up 3 bases, with 17 bases separating them. Per germline, CDR1 MGHRA and CDR2 YSYEKL.

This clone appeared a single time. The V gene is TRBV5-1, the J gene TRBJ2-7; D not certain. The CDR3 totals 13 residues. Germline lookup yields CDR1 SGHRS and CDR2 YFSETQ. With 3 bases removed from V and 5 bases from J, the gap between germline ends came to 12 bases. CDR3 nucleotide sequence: TGCGCCAGCAGCTCGCTAGAGAACGACGAGCAGTACTTC. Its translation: CASSSLENDEQYF.

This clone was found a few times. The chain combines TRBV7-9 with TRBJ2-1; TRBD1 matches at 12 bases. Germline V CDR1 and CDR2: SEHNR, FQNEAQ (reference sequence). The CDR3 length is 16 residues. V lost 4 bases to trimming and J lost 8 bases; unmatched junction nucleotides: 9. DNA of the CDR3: TGTGCCAGCAGCTCTAGGGACAGGGGGCGAATAGATGAGCAGTTCTTC. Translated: CASSSRDRGRIDEQFF.

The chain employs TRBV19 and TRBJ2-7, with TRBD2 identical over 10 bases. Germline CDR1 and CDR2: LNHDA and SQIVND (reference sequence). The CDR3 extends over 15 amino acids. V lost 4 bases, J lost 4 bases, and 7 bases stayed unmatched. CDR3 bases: TGTGCCAGTAGTAACCAGCTAGCGGGAGCTTACGAGCAGTACTTC. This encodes CASSNQLAGAYEQYF. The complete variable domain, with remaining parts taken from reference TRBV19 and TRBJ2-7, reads DGGITQSPKYLFRKEGQNVTLSCEQNLNHDAMYWYRQDPGQGLRLIYYSQIVNDFQKGDIAEGYSVSREKKESFPLTVTSAQKNPTAFYLCASSNQLAGAYEQYFGPGTRLTVT.

CDR3 amino acids: CASSQVPSGLTGELFF. CDR3 coding DNA: TGTGCCAGCAGCCAAGTCCCTAGCGGCCTCACCGGGGAGCTGTTTTTT. The chain joins TRBV14 to TRBJ2-2; TRBD2 aligns across 7 bases. The V and J ends lost 1 base and 4 bases, in that order; junction bases with no gene match: 6. Germline CDR1 reads SGHDN; CDR2 reads FVKESK. CDR3 size: 16 residues.

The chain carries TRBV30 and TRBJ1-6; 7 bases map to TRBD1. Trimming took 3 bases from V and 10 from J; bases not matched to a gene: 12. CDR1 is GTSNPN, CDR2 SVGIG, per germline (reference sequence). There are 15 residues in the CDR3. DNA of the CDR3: TGTGCCTGGAGAGTTCAGGGGGAGAGAGGGTCACCCCTCCACTTT. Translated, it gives CAWRVQGERGSPLHF.